This TCR beta chain was sequenced during a study of cytomegalovirus exposure and HLA in healthy donors. Overall study context: The study placed around 85% of its approximately 380 genotyped donors in the Caucasian-associated ancestry cluster. Findings and caveats of the study: It was reported in a later analysis that an Asian-associated ancestry cluster showed fewer N-insertions than the 666-donor mean. In vitro confirmation showed three CMV-associated chains to be CMV antigen specific.

As for this clone: Its cognate antigen is unknown.

V trimming: 5 bases; J trimming: 7 bases; junction bases outside the gene matches: 13. Per germline, CDR1 LNHDA and CDR2 SQIVND (reference sequence). The CDR3 extends over 16 amino acids. Researchers ran the PCR with 60 Vbeta and 13 Jbeta primers. Assay: immunoSEQ multiplex PCR; the TCRdb copy retains only in-frame clones and omits some. The table has about 150,000 clones, 65% to 85% seen once. The specimen was PBMCs. The source of this sequence is a man aged 18 to 29 in good health and CMV-seronegative. V gene TRBV19 combines with J gene TRBJ2-2; 7 bases are shared with TRBD1. CDR3 in DNA: TGTGCCAGTAGTCCTCACGTAGGACAGGAGGACGGGGAGCTGTTTTTT. Its protein is CASSPHVGQEDGELFF.